This entry describes one T cell receptor (beta chain). This clone was seen many times. What this receptor recognizes is not known. Base-call qualities are not available, and no considerably larger clone is one nucleotide away. This record belongs to a study of metastatic and nonmetastatic thyroid tumors (dated by TCRdb to 2018 to 2020). With respect to the entire study: For patients with malignant and with benign thyroid disease, the researchers compared repertoires between peripheral blood samples and tumor or nodule tissue samples. Overall study outcomes, separate from this receptor: In both blood and tumor samples, malignant tumors were reported to have significantly higher TCR beta diversity than benign nodules.

Libraries were prepared through PCR. These reads were obtained on an Illumina HiSeq 4000. The TCR beta-chain CDR3 region of each patient was profiled by high-throughput sequencing. Turning to the authors' computational methods: CDR3 differences across clinicopathological groups were used to build a classifier for discriminating distant-metastatic papillary thyroid cancer patients. The Shannon index was used to measure repertoire diversity, and the Morisita-Horn index was used to measure how similar tumor and blood repertoires were. The public reads were reprocessed in TCRdb via fastp at Q25 and MiXCR, keeping in-frame beta chains. What appears here as the V and J calls and clone size reflects TCRdb's work, not the paper's. This sample holds roughly 71,000 clones; 15% to 20% were observed only once. Over 10% of the sample is held by the ten biggest clonotypes. The CDR3 spans 15 residues, from the cysteine through the phenylalanine. Only the CDR3 portion is preserved as DNA: 45 bases, with reading frame beginning at the first base. CDR1 and CDR2, looked up from the germline V gene (reference sequence), are DFQATT and SNEGSKA. Trimming takes 5 bases from V and 0 bases from J, and the germline ends sit 16 bases apart.

Before undergoing thyroid surgery, none of the patients had been given any kind of treatment. The study retrospectively analysed patient clinical samples collected from about 2012 to 2018 using T-cell receptor beta sequencing. The sequence is built from TRBV20-1 and TRBJ1-2, with TRBD1 as a weak D call on 5 bases. The material sequenced was blood. The receptor was derived from a female donor with papillary thyroid cancer or a benign thyroid nodule (not recorded which). Some clones in this sample may be carry-over from other donors' samples. CDR3 reads: CSALHRQQANYGYTF. The bases read TGCAGTGCTCTACATAGACAGCAAGCTAACTATGGCTACACCTTC.